This TCR beta chain stems from a study of CD8+ T cells in alopecia areata. Notes on the study in general: It was lesional scalp, especially alopecia totalis/universalis, that showed higher clonality than normal scalp.

This clone was seen a few times. What it recognizes is unknown. Sequencing relied on a cDNA template that was reverse transcribed from extracted RNA. Clones were read by immunoSEQ multiplex PCR, and TCRdb kept only the in-frame ones, dropping some. This sample carries over 95,000 clones, 41% of them seen once, and the ten largest clones take roughly 1.3%. The sorting of PBMCs gave CD4+ and CD8+ T cells. Sequencing was carried out using CD4+ T cells sorted from blood. This clonotype was sampled from a human donor with alopecia areata.

The CDR3 DNA reads TGCAGCGTCTCGACACAACTAGCCAAAAACATTCAGTACTTC. Its protein product is CSVSTQLAKNIQYF. The chain uses TRBV29-1 and TRBJ2-4; D uncertain. CDR1 is SQVTM and CDR2 is ANQGSEA in the germline V gene. V lost 6 bases and J lost 0, with 12 bases in between. The length of the CDR3 is 14 residues.